This paragraph covers one T cell receptor beta chain sequence. The antigen remains undetermined. The data were taken from a study of beta chain features in type 1 diabetes. Study results and caveats: When VDJ junctions were examined, type 1 diabetes patients showed fewer insertions and more deletions. Sequencing from cDNA could over-represent high-TCR-expressing cells. PCR might show a preference for shorter templates, equally across patients and controls.

This CDR3 is 18 amino acids long. From germline, CDR1 is MGHDK and CDR2 SYGVNS. J was trimmed by 1 base and V by 3 bases; bases with no gene match: 8. Reverse transcription of all isolated RNA meant that expressed TCRB transcripts were sequenced. Only in-frame clones appear in the TCRdb table, and some are missing; sequencing was by immunoSEQ multiplex PCR. The table has more than 300,000 clones, 10% to 15% seen once; the top ten hold under 0.02%. The receptor was isolated from a man between 18 and 29 years old in good health. Source material: naive CD4+ T cells from blood. This rearrangement joins TRBV25-1 to TRBJ2-1; 11 bases are shared with TRBD2. Here the CDR3 DNA reads TGTGCCAGCAGTGATACTAGCGGGGGAGGTAGATCCTACAATGAGCAGTTCTTC. Translating it yields CASSDTSGGGRSYNEQFF.